This T cell receptor (beta chain) was identified during a study of T cell repertoires in cytomegalovirus infection. A remark on this clonotype: What it binds is unknown.

Whole-study results and caveats: HLA-C-restricted CMV-specific TCR beta clonotypes were dominant in the ex vivo response.

TCRdb passed the reads through MiXCR, listing each CDR3 protein once. Of about 890,000 distinct CDR3 sequences listed, less than 40% are singletons. Specimen: cultured CD8+ T cells from PBMCs, collected from culture after CMV antigen stimulation. This receptor was obtained from a human donor in good health (CMV status not recorded). Some clones in this sample may be carry-over from other donors' samples.

CDR3 nucleotide sequence: TGTGCCAGCAGCCCAGGGGCCGACAGGGAGGCGACCGAGCAGTACTTC. This encodes CASSPGADREATEQYF. The chain recombines TRBV7-8 with TRBJ2-7; a possible D gene is TRBD1 (7 bases). Germline V gene sequence: CDR1 SGHVS, CDR2 FQNEAQ. V was clipped by 5 bases and J by 6 bases, with 23 bases between them. The CDR3 loop spans 16 amino acids.